This is a list of T cell receptor beta chains from one sample in a study of T-cell reconstitution after alpha-beta-depleted transplantation in children. TCRdb processed the PCR reads anew with MiXCR; each CDR3 protein has one entry. The table records about 540,000 distinct CDR3 sequences, around 18% of them present only once. This material consisted of PBMCs from the stem cell graft donor, taken from the stem cell graft. All receptors derive from a human donor who donated a stem cell graft to a child with acute lymphoblastic leukemia. The CDR3 runs from the conserved cysteine through the conserved F or W. D genes are given only for firm matches. Clone size is stated in some rows and not others, as once, few, many or a class when expanded.

TRBJ1-1 TRBV5-1 14 - TRBD1 TGCGCCAGCAGCTCACGGACAGGGCGCACTGAAGCTTTCTTT CASSSRTGRTEAFF
TRBJ2-7 TRBV10-3 12 - - TGTGCCATCGGATTCCCCTCCTACGAGCAGTACTTC CAIGFPSYEQYF
TRBJ2-2 TRBV7-2 14 many - TGTGCCAGCAGTTGGTTCTCGAACACCGGGGAGCTGTTTTTT CASSWFSNTGELFF
TRBJ2-1 TRBV5-1 17 few - TGCGCCAGCAGCTTGGGGTATATCCTACACGCCGTCGGTGAGCAGTTCTTC CASSLGYILHAVGEQFF
TRBJ1-2 TRBV20-1 13 - - TGCAGTGCTAGAGCCCCGGTGGTTCATGGCTACACCTTC CSARAPVVHGYTF
TRBJ2-2 TRBV6-1 18 - - TGTGCCAGCAGTGAAATTCCGTTCCCAATCAAGAACACCGGGGAGCTGTTTTTT CASSEIPFPIKNTGELFF
TRBJ1-1 TRBV6-1 13 - - TGTGCCAGCAGTGAAGCTTCATTCTCGGAAGCTTTCTTT CASSEASFSEAFF
TRBJ2-7 TRBV5-1 14 many - TGCGCCAGCAGCTTGGGCCACAGCTCCTACGAGCAGTACTTC CASSLGHSSYEQYF
TRBJ2-3 TRBV24-1 14 few - TGTGCCAGCGGGGCGGACGGGTACACAGATACGCAGTATTTT CASGADGYTDTQYF
TRBJ2-7 TRBV7-9 15 - - TGTGCCAGCAGTTCCTACCAACTATCACCCTACGAGCAGTACTTC CASSSYQLSPYEQYF
TRBJ1-2 TRBV28 15 many - TGTGCCAGCACAAGAGGAATAGCCTCTAACTATGGCTACACCTTC CASTRGIASNYGYTF
TRBJ2-1 TRBV7-2 16 - TRBD2 TGTGCCAGCAGCCCCGGTGGGACTAGCGGGAGCAATGAGCAGTTCTTC CASSPGGTSGSNEQFF
TRBJ2-1 TRBV7-9 16 - TRBD2 TGTGCCAGCAGCACCTTGGGGACTAGCGCGGGATATGAGCAGTTCTTC CASSTLGTSAGYEQFF
TRBJ1-1 TRBV7-2 16 - - TGTGCCAGCAGCTTAATGCACAGTATAATGAACACTGAAGCTTTCTTT CASSLMHSIMNTEAFF
TRBJ2-7 TRBV6-5 15 few - TGTGCCAGCAGTTACTCAGGGGCGCACCCCTACGAGCAGTACTTC CASSYSGAHPYEQYF
TRBJ1-1 TRBV5-4 15 - - TGTGCCAGCAGACAGACAGCGTTAATGAACACTGAAGCTTTCTTT CASRQTALMNTEAFF
TRBJ2-1 TRBV7-2 15 - TRBD2 TGTGCCAGCAGCTTAGGACTAGCGGGAGGAGCTGAGCAGTTCTTC CASSLGLAGGAEQFF
TRBJ2-1 TRBV11-2 14 few - TGTGCCAGCAGCGACGGGACTTTCTACAATGAGCAGTTCTTC CASSDGTFYNEQFF